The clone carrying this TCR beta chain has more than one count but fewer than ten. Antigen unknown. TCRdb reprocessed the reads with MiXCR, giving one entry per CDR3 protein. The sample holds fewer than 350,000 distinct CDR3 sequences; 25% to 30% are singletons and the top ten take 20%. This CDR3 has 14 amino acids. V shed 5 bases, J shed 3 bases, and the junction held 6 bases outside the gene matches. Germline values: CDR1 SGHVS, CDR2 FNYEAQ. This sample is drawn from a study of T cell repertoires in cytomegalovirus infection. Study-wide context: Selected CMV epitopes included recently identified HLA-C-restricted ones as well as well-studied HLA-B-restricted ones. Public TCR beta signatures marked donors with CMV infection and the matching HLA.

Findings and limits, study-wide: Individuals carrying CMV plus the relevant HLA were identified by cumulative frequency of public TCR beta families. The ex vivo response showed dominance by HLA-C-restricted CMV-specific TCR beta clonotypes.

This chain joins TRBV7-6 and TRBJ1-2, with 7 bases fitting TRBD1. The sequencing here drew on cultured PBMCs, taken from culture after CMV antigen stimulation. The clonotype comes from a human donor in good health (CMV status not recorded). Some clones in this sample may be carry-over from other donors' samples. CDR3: CASSGWGTDYGYTF. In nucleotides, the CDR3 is TGTGCCAGCAGCGGCTGGGGGACAGACTATGGCTACACCTTC. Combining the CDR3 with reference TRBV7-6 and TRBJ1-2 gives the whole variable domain GAGVSQSPRYKVTKRGQDVALRCDPISGHVSLYWYRQALGQGPEFLTYFNYEAQQDKSGLPNDRFSAERPEGSISTLTIQRTEQRDSAMYRCASSGWGTDYGYTFGSGTRLTVV.